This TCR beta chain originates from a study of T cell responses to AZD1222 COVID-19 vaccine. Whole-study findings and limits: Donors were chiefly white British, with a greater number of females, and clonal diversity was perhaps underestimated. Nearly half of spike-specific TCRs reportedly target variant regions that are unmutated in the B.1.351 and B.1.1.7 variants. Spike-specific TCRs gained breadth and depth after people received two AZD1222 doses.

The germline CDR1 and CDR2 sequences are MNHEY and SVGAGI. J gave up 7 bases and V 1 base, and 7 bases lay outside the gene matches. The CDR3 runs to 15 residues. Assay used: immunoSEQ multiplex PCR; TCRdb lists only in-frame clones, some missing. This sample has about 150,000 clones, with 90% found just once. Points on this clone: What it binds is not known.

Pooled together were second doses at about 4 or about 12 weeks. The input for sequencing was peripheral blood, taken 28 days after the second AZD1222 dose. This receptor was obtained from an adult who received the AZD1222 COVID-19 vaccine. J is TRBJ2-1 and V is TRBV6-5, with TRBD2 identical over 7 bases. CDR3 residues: CASSYFERGKNEQFF. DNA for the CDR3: TGTGCCAGCAGTTACTTCGAGCGGGGAAAAAATGAGCAGTTCTTC.